Below, 13 T cell receptor beta chains from the same sample are listed, as sequenced in a study of shared clonotypes between healthy human individuals. Method: immunoSEQ multiplex PCR; TCRdb's copy keeps in-frame clones and lacks some. Counted here are around 340,000 clones, more than 60% occurring once; the ten biggest clones make up roughly 10%. Specimen: memory CD4+ T cells sorted from blood. Indicated subset: CD45RA-negative fraction. All receptors derive from a young man in good health.

The CDR3 loop is CASSFPRQGVKDTQYF. The CDR3 DNA reads TGTGCCAGCAGCTTTCCCCGGCAGGGGGTTAAAGATACGCAGTATTTT. This chain joins TRBV5-4 and TRBJ2-3; 7 bases are shared with TRBD1. The CDR3 spans 16 residues. V was pared by 2 bases and J by 5 bases, with 11 bases of the junction left unmatched. Per the germline V gene, CDR1 is SGHNT and CDR2 is YYREEE (reference sequence). The full variable domain, rest sourced from reference TRBV5-4 and TRBJ2-3, is ETGVTQSPTHLIKTRGQQVTLRCSSQSGHNTVSWYQQALGQGPQFIFQYYREEENGRGNFPPRFSGLQFPNYSSELNVNALELDDSALYLCASSFPRQGVKDTQYFGPGTRLTVL.

V and J are TRBV15 and TRBJ2-7; D call uncertain. CDR1 and CDR2 (germline): LNHNV, YYDKDF (reference sequence). The CDR3 contains 15 residues. Trimming left V 6 bases short and J 6 bases short, with 21 bases between. CDR3 residues: CATRPGVREASEQYF. The CDR3 DNA is TGTGCCACCAGGCCAGGAGTCCGAGAGGCCTCCGAGCAGTACTTC. Filled out from reference TRBV15 and TRBJ2-7, the complete variable domain reads DAMVIQNPRYQVTQFGKPVTLSCSQTLNHNVMYWYQQKSSQAPKLLFHYYDKDFNNEADTPDNFQSRRPNTSFCFLDIRSPGLGDTAMYLCATRPGVREASEQYFGPGTRLTVT.

J is TRBJ2-5 and V is TRBV5-1; unclear D gene. The germline V gene encodes CDR1 SGHRS and CDR2 YFSETQ. Trimming left V 0 bases short and J 2 bases short, with 8 bases between. The CDR3 has 14 amino acids. Written as DNA, the CDR3 is TGCGCCAGCAGCTTGGGCCAGCAACAAGAGACCCAGTACTTC. Its translation is CASSLGQQQETQYF.

This chain uses TRBV5-5 with TRBJ2-7; 8 bases agree with TRBD2. The CDR3 has 17 amino acids. V dropped 1 base and J dropped 3; count of bases not matched to a gene: 12. In germline, CDR1 is SGHKS, CDR2 YYEKEE (reference sequence). CDR3 amino acids: CASSLRTSGGAHYEQYF. CDR3 DNA sequence: TGTGCCAGCAGCTTGCGCACTAGCGGTGGGGCGCACTACGAGCAGTACTTC.

This clone was recorded once. The V and J genes are TRBV6-1 and TRBJ1-2, with 7 bases lining up with TRBD1. This CDR3 spans 14 amino acids. Germline values: CDR1 MNHNS, CDR2 SASEGT. V shed 3 bases and J 4 bases; nucleotides not matched to a gene: 5. The CDR3 sequence: CASSEGTVSYGYTF. The CDR3, as DNA: TGTGCCAGCAGTGAGGGGACAGTCAGCTATGGCTACACCTTC.

The chain carries TRBV29-1 and TRBJ2-3; possible D gene TRBD1, 6 bases. This CDR3 comprises 14 residues. Between the trimmed V and J ends, which lost 4 bases and 4 bases, there was a span of 15 bases. Looked up from germline, CDR1 is SQVTM and CDR2 is ANQGSEA. CDR3 protein: CSVGGPQGADTQYF. The CDR3 region has the DNA TGCAGCGTTGGGGGGCCCCAGGGAGCAGATACGCAGTATTTT.

This clone showed up just once. The chain joins TRBV18 to TRBJ2-5, with D uncertain. The V end was cut by 3 bases, the J end by 1 base, with 6 bases between. The CDR3 has 13 residues. Germline values: CDR1 KGHSH, CDR2 LQKENI. Here the CDR3 reads CASSPALQETQYF. CDR3 coding DNA: TGTGCCAGCTCACCTGCCCTCCAAGAGACCCAGTACTTC.

The rearrangement uses TRBV6-5 and TRBJ2-3; 7 positions match TRBD1. The CDR3 spans 14 residues. Germline CDR1 and CDR2: MNHEY and SVGAGI. V gave up 5 bases and J gave up 5 bases; unmatched junction bases: 7. The CDR3 nucleotides read TGTGCCAGCAGTCCACGACAGGGTGTAGATACGCAGTATTTT. Its protein product is CASSPRQGVDTQYF.

The chain uses TRBV4-2 and TRBJ2-6, with unresolved D. Trimming cost V 4 bases and J 4 bases, with 8 bases left between them. CDR3 length equals 14 residues. CDR1 is LGHNA and CDR2 is YNFKEQ in the germline V gene. The CDR3 is CASSPDLGANVLTF. The CDR3 DNA sequence: TGTGCCAGCAGCCCCGATCTGGGGGCCAACGTCCTGACTTTC.

The chain joins TRBV6-1 to TRBJ2-7; D is perhaps TRBD1 or TRBD2 (6 bases each). In germline, CDR1 is MNHNS, CDR2 SASEGT. The CDR3 totals 14 residues. V gave up 0 bases and J gave up 4 bases, with 10 bases separating them. CDR3 DNA: TGTGCCAGCAGTGAAGCTGGCGGGACATACGAGCAGTACTTC. Translated: CASSEAGGTYEQYF.

This clone was detected once. This chain links TRBV20-1 with TRBJ2-5; D gene uncertain. Trimming left V 5 bases short and J 1 base short, with 5 bases between. The CDR3 totals 11 residues. CDR1 is DFQATT and CDR2 is SNEGSKA in the germline V gene (reference sequence). CDR3 amino acids: CSAGPQETQYF. In DNA, the CDR3 is TGCAGTGCTGGGCCCCAAGAGACCCAGTACTTC.

The J gene is TRBJ2-1, the V gene TRBV18, with D hard to call. The ends were cut back, 3 bases at V and 0 bases at J, with 12 bases in the middle. The CDR3 totals 16 residues. In germline, CDR1 is KGHSH, CDR2 LQKENI. The CDR3 is CASSPYSASSYNEQFF. CDR3 in DNA: TGTGCCAGCTCACCTTACTCTGCCAGCTCCTACAATGAGCAGTTCTTC.

The V gene is TRBV7-8, the J gene TRBJ2-7; perhaps TRBD2 as D (5 bases). CDR1 is SGHVS, CDR2 FQNEAQ, per germline. This CDR3 has 16 residues. Trimming pared 1 base from V and 4 bases from J, leaving 17 bases between. CDR3 sequence reads: CASSLEERLALYEQYF. The DNA for the CDR3 is TGTGCCAGCAGCTTAGAAGAGAGGCTAGCCCTGTACGAGCAGTACTTC.